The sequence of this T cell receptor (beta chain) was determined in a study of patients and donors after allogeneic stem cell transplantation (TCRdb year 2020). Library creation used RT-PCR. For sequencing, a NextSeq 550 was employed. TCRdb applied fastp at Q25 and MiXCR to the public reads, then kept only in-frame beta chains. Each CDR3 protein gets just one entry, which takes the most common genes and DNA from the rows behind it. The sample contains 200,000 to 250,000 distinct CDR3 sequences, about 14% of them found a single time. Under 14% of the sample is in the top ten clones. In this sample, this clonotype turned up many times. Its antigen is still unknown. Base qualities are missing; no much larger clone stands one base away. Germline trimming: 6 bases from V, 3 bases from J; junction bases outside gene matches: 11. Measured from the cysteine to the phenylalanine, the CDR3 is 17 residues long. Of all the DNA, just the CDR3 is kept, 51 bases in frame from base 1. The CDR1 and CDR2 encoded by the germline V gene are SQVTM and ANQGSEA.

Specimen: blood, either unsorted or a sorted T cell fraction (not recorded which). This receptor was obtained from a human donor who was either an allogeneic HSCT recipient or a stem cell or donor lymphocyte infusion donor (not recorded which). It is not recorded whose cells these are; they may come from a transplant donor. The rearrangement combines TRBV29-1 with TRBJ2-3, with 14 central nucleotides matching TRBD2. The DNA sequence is TGCAGCGTCGCCGGGACTAGCGGGAGTTTGAGTACAGATACGCAGTATTTT. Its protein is CSVAGTSGSLSTDTQYF.